This T cell receptor (beta chain) was identified in a study of tumor and adjacent non-tumor tissue in lung cancer. Overall study: Patients comprised eleven to twelve adenocarcinoma, a couple of squamous cell carcinoma and 1 small cell lung cancer.

This sample's RNA came from whole unsorted tissue. This non-tumor lung sample came from over 3 cm beyond the tumor edge. Study-wide results and caveats: Top 100 clones took a larger repertoire share in normal lung.

Germline trimming cut 0 bases from V and 1 base from J; bases unmatched to any gene: 12. This CDR3 has 18 residues. CDR1 and CDR2 (germline): MGHRA, YSYEKL. TCRbeta libraries were built with three rounds of nested PCR, modified from ARM-PCR. TCRdb redid the calling of the multiplex PCR reads with MiXCR, one entry per CDR3 protein. The repertoire holds some 70,000 distinct CDR3 sequences, about two thirds seen once, with 25% to 35% in the top ten. In its sample, this clonotype was seen many times. Its antigen is unidentified. The sample taken for sequencing was distant non-tumor lung tissue. V is TRBV4-1 and J is TRBJ2-7, with 7 nucleotides matching TRBD2. This TCR derives from a woman aged 45-65 years with non-small cell lung cancer. As DNA, the CDR3 is TGCGCCAGCAGCCAAGATTCTCCGCGGGGGAGTCGGTCCTACGAGCAGTACTTC. This gives the protein CASSQDSPRGSRSYEQYF.